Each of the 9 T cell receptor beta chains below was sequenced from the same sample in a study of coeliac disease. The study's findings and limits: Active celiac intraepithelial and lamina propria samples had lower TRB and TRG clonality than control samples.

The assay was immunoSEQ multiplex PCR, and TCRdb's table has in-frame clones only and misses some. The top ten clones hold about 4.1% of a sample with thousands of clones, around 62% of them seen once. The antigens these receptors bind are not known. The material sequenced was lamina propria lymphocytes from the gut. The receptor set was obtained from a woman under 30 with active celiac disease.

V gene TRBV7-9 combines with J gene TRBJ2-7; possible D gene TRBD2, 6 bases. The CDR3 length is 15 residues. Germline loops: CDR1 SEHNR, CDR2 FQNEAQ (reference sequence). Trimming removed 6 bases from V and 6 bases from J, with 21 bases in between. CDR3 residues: CASSFRAPGVSEQYF. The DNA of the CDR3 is TGTGCCAGCAGTTTCCGGGCGCCGGGAGTCTCCGAGCAGTACTTC.

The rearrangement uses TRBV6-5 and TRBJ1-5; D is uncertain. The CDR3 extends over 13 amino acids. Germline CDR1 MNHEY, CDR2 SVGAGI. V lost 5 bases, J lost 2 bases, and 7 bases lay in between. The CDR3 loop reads CASSEIGNQPQHF. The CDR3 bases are TGTGCCAGCAGTGAGATAGGCAATCAGCCCCAGCATTTT.

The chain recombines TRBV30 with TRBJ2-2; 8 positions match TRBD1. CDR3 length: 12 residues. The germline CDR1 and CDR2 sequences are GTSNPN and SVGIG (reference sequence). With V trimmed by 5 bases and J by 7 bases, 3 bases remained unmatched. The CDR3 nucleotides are TGTGCCTGGGGACAGGGTCACGGGGAGCTGTTTTTT. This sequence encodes CAWGQGHGELFF.

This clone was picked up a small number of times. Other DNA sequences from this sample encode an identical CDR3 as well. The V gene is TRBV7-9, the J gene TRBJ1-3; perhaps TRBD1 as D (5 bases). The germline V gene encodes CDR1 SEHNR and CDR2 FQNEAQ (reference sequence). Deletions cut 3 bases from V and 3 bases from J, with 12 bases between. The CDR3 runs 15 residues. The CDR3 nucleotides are TGTGCCAGCAGCTTGGGGGGGGTGGATGGAAACACCATATATTTT. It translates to CASSLGGVDGNTIYF. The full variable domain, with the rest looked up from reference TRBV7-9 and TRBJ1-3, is DTGVSQNPRHKITKRGQNVTFRCDPISEHNRLYWYRQTLGQGPEFLTYFQNEAQLEKSRLLSDRFSAERPKGSFSTLEIQRTEQGDSAMYLCASSLGGVDGNTIYFGEGSWLTVV.

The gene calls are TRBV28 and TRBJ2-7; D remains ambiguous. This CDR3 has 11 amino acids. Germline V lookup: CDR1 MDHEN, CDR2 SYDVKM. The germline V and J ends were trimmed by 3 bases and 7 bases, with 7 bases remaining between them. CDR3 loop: CASSFRVEQYF. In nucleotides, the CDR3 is TGTGCCAGCAGTTTCCGGGTGGAGCAGTACTTC.

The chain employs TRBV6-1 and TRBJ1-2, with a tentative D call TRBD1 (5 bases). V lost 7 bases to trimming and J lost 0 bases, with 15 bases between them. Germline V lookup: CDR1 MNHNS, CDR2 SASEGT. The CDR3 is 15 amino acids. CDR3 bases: TGTGCCAGCACTTCGGGGGGATGGGCTAACTATGGCTACACCTTC. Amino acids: CASTSGGWANYGYTF.

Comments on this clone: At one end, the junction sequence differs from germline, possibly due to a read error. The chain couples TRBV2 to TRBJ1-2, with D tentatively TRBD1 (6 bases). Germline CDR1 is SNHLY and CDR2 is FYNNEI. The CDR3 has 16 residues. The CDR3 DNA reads TGTGCCAGCAGTCAAGCAGGGGCGGTTTTTAACTATGGCTACACCTTC. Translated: CASSQAGAVFNYGYTF.

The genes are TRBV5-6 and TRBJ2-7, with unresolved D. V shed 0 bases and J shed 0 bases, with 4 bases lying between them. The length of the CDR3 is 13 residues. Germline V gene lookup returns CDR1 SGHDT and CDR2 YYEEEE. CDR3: CASSLVNSYEQYF. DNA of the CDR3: TGTGCCAGCAGCTTGGTTAACTCCTACGAGCAGTACTTC.

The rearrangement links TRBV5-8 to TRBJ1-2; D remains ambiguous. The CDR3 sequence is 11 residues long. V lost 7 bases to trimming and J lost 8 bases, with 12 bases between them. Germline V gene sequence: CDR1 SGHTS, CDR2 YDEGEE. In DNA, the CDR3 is TGTGCCAGCTCCTTCTCCGGGGGCTACACCTTC. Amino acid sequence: CASSFSGGYTF.